Below, one T cell receptor beta chain is given with its context. Produced via immunoSEQ multiplex PCR; TCRdb's table is partial and in-frame only. The sample shows about 92,000 clones, about four fifths of them seen only once. The data were taken from a study of control samples from healthy donors and cancer patients. The CDR3 runs 15 residues. With V trimmed by 3 bases and J by 2 bases, 7 bases remained unmatched. Looked up from germline, CDR1 is MNHNS and CDR2 is SASEGT. The sequenced sample was blood. The chain carries TRBV6-1 and TRBJ2-7; 7 bases fit TRBD1. The clonotype comes from a woman aged 55-70 years in good health. In nucleotides, the CDR3 is TGTGCCAGCAGTGAGACAGGGTTTTCCCCCTACGAGCAGTACTTC. Encoded protein: CASSETGFSPYEQYF.